The sequence of this T cell receptor (beta chain) was determined in a study of T cells after yellow fever vaccination (dated by TCRdb to the late 2010s). About the study as a whole: The SMART-Seq v4 Ultra Low Input RNA kit was used to prepare libraries from fractions with low cell numbers. To track T-cell clones before and after primary and booster YFV17D yellow fever vaccination, bulk TCR alpha and beta repertoires were sequenced longitudinally. Two healthy male donors, one aged 18 to 29 and one aged 30 to 40 years, were included in the cohort. Blood samples were taken at several timepoints before and after primary and secondary immunization, and bulk PBMC replicates and cell subsets were isolated.

This specimen's treatment or condition label, per the study, means: live attenuated yellow fever vaccine strain. PBMCs were isolated from peripheral blood using a standard Ficoll-Paque protocol. Dynabeads CD4 and CD8 positive selection kits were used to isolate the CD4 and CD8 T-cell fractions. TriZol was used to extract RNA from bulk PBMCs, CD4 and CD8 fractions, and dextramer-positive and dextramer-negative fractions. Remarks on this clonotype: This clone's antigen is unknown. Qualities for individual bases were not recorded, and no much larger clone is one base off.

TCR cDNA was synthesized by 5'RACE template switching, which introduced a universal primer site and unique molecular identifiers. Priming for cDNA synthesis came from both the TCR alpha and TCR beta constant segments. Two PCR steps were used to amplify libraries, with sample barcodes and sequencing adapters being added in the second step. Sequencing of libraries was done on Illumina HiSeq 2500 (2x100 bp) or NovaSeq (2x150 bp). On the study's bioinformatics: MIGEC was used to demultiplex reads and collapse the reads into UMI consensus sequences, and MiXCR was used for V(D)J alignment. Vaccine-responding clonotypes were identified with edgeR using replicate PBMC samples, with FDR below 0.01 and a log2 fold change above 5 up to day 15 being required. Each bulk clonotype was labeled CD4 or CD8 based on which sequenced repertoire, CD4 or CD8, contained the clonotype at higher abundance. Through fastp at Q25 and MiXCR, TCRdb rebuilt clones from the public reads, retaining in-frame beta chains. Here each entry gathers all rows of one CDR3 protein and keeps the most common genes and DNA. TCRdb's processing, not the authors' own work, is the source of the V and J calls. Across this sample there are about 240,000 distinct CDR3 sequences, with 6.9% seen only once. The top ten clonotypes cover about 0.85% of the sample.

On the study overall, not on this receptor specifically: A small fraction of clonotypes appeared in both the CD4 and CD8 compartments, likely as a result of convergent recombination. Compared with the primary T-cell response, the secondary T-cell response was weaker but faster, peaking on day 5 rather than day 15. Most clones expanded after primary vaccination were re-detected after the booster (almost 97% of CD4 and around 88% of CD8), suggesting broad memory maintenance. Because only a couple of donors were included in the study, the extent to which the findings can be generalized is limited. Because abundant contaminating clonotypes from the bulk population could be contained in FACS-sorted repertoires, computational filtering was required.

The CDR3 measures 12 amino acids from cysteine to phenylalanine. Only CDR3 DNA is held: 36 bases, read in frame from base 1. V loses 3 bases of germline sequence and J loses 5 bases, and the interval between the two ends is 7 bases. CDR1 is given as SGHTA and CDR2 as FQGNSA, both from the germline V gene. The rearrangement combines TRBV7-2 with TRBJ1-2, with the identity of the D gene unclear. This TCR was recovered from a man aged 30 to 39 who received the YFV17D yellow fever vaccine. This specimen was CD4+ T cells sorted from PBMCs, taken 15 days after the yellow fever booster vaccination. The nucleotides read TGTGCCAGCAGCTTTGATAAGTATGGCTACACCTTC. This codes for CASSFDKYGYTF.